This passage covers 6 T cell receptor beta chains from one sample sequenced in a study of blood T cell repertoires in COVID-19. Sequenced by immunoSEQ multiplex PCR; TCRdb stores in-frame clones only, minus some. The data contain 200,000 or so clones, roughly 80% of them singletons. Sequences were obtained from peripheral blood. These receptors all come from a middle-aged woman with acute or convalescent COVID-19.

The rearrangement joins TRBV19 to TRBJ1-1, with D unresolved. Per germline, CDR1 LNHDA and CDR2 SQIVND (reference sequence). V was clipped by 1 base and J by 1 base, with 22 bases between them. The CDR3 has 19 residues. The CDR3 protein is CASSIVRIRARFKNTEAFF. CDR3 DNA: TGTGCCAGTAGTATAGTTCGAATCCGAGCCCGATTTAAGAACACTGAAGCTTTCTTT.

CDR3 DNA: TGTGCCAGCAGTAGAAAGGGGACCGGGACTAGCGGGGGCCCTACAAACACCGGGGAGCTGTTTTTT. It encodes CASSRKGTGTSGGPTNTGELFF. This sequence joins TRBV2 and TRBJ2-2, with 14 bases aligning to TRBD2. V was clipped by 5 bases and J by 2 bases; unmatched bases: 19. Germline CDR1 is SNHLY and CDR2 is FYNNEI. This CDR3 has 22 amino acids.

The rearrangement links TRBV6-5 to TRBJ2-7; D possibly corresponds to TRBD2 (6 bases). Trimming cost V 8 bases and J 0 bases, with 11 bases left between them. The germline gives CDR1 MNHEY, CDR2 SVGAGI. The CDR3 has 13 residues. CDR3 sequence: CASGRGSSYEQYF. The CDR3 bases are TGTGCCAGCGGTCGGGGGAGCTCCTACGAGCAGTACTTC.

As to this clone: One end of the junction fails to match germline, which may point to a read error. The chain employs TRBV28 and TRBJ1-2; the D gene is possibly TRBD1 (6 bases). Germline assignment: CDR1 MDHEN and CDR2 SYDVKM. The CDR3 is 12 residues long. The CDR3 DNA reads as TGTGCCAGCAGTTTAGGTTGGGGGGGCCGGGCCTTC. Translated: CASSLGWGGRAF.

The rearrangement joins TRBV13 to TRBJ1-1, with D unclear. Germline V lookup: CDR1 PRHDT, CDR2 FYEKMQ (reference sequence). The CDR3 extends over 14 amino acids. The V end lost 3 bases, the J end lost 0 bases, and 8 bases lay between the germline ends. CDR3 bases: TGTGCCAGCAGCTTCACCAGGATGAACACTGAAGCTTTCTTT. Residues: CASSFTRMNTEAFF.

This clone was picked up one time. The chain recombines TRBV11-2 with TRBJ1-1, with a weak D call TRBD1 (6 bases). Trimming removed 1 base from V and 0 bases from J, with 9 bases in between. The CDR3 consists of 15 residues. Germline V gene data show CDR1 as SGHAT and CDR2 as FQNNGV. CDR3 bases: TGTGCCAGCAGCTTAGTTTGGGGGCTGAACACTGAAGCTTTCTTT. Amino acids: CASSLVWGLNTEAFF.